Presented here are 26 T cell receptor beta chains from one specimen sequenced in a study of blood T cell repertoires in COVID-19. Generated by immunoSEQ multiplex PCR, the TCRdb table keeps only in-frame clones and is missing some. Of about 120,000 clones listed, about 83% were seen once; the top ten hold 3.9%. The sample comprised peripheral blood. The receptors originated from a man aged 55-75 years with acute or convalescent COVID-19.

This chain connects TRBV9 to TRBJ2-1; perhaps TRBD1 as D (6 bases). V was trimmed by 3 bases and J by 3 bases, leaving 13 bases between them. The CDR3 length is 15 residues. Germline V gene lookup returns CDR1 SGDLS and CDR2 YYNGEE. The CDR3 DNA follows: TGTGCCAGCAGCGAGCAAGGGACATACTACAATGAGCAGTTCTTC. Encoded protein: CASSEQGTYYNEQFF.

The chain couples TRBV29-1 to TRBJ2-2, with 7 bases lining up with TRBD2. CDR1 is SQVTM and CDR2 is ANQGSEA in the germline V gene. The length of the CDR3 is 15 residues. The J segment lost 5 bases and the V segment lost 7 bases, leaving 13 bases of the junction unmatched. The CDR3 protein is CSATSGAPGTGELFF. The CDR3, as DNA: TGCAGCGCGACGAGCGGGGCTCCCGGAACCGGGGAGCTGTTTTTT.

The chain is built from TRBV6-5 and TRBJ2-1, with D maybe TRBD1 (6 bases). The length of the CDR3 is 14 residues. V shed 5 bases and J shed 8 bases, with 16 bases lying between them. Germline assignment: CDR1 MNHEY and CDR2 SVGAGI. This CDR3 is CASSTPGTWDEQFF. The CDR3 DNA sequence: TGTGCCAGCAGTACCCCGGGGACATGGGATGAGCAGTTCTTC.

This chain uses TRBV18 with TRBJ1-2; no clear D. The CDR3 extends over 14 amino acids. Between the trimmed V and J ends, which lost 1 base and 6 bases, there was a span of 12 bases. Germline V gene sequence: CDR1 KGHSH, CDR2 LQKENI. CDR3 region: CASSPQVSSDGYTF. CDR3 nucleotide sequence: TGTGCCAGCTCACCACAAGTGTCGAGCGATGGCTACACCTTC.

The genes are TRBV7-9 and TRBJ2-7; tentatively, D is TRBD2 (5 bases). This CDR3 contains 14 residues. Trimming left V 3 bases short and J 2 bases short, with 11 bases between. CDR1 SEHNR and CDR2 FQNEAQ come from the germline V gene (reference sequence). CDR3 bases: TGTGCCAGCAGCTTGGGGAGTCCCCCCTACGAGCAGTACTTC. This translates into CASSLGSPPYEQYF.

The chain is built from TRBV6-2 or TRBV6-3 and TRBJ2-7; maybe TRBD1 (6 bases). The germline V gene encodes CDR1 MNHEY and CDR2 SVGEGT. V gave up 6 bases and J gave up 2 bases, with 11 bases separating them. The CDR3 has 13 residues. CDR3 loop: CASSRGSTYEQYF. For the CDR3, the DNA is TGTGCCAGCAGCAGGGGATCCACCTACGAGCAGTACTTC.

V is TRBV9 and J is TRBJ2-2; TRBD1 might be the D (6 bases). From germline, CDR1 is SGDLS and CDR2 YYNGEE. There are 16 residues in the CDR3. V was shortened by 4 bases and J by 0 bases, with 13 bases between the two germline ends. CDR3 region: CASSPLDRTNTGELFF. In nucleotides, the CDR3 is TGTGCCAGCAGCCCTCTCGACAGGACGAACACCGGGGAGCTGTTTTTT.

The rearrangement uses TRBV6-6 and TRBJ2-7; D remains ambiguous. Per the germline V gene, CDR1 is MNHNY and CDR2 is SVGAGI (reference sequence). V lost 2 bases, J lost 3 bases, and 5 bases lay in between. This CDR3 spans 12 amino acids. The chain's CDR3 is CASSYALYEQYF. DNA of the CDR3: TGTGCCAGCAGTTACGCGCTCTACGAGCAGTACTTC.

In its sample, this clone was seen many times. CDR3 nucleotide sequence: TGTGCCAGCAGCCCTCATGGGACAGGCAACTCCTACGAGCAGTACTTC. Amino acid sequence: CASSPHGTGNSYEQYF. This chain links TRBV3-1 (or the pseudogene TRBV3-2) with TRBJ2-7, with 8 bases aligning to TRBD1. Germline V gene data show CDR1 as LGHDT and CDR2 as YNNKEL (reference sequence). This CDR3 comprises 16 residues. V shed 4 bases, J shed 0 bases, and the junction held 8 bases outside the gene matches.

The chain employs TRBV6-2 or TRBV6-3 and TRBJ1-5; no reliable D call. V was clipped by 4 bases and J by 2 bases, with 9 bases between them. The CDR3 contains 14 residues. Per germline, CDR1 MNHEY and CDR2 SVGEGT. The CDR3 sequence: CASSSGIGNQPQHF. The CDR3 DNA reads as TGTGCCAGCAGTTCCGGTATTGGCAATCAGCCCCAGCATTTT.

The chain combines TRBV7-2 with TRBJ1-1; possible D gene TRBD1, 6 bases. Per the germline V gene, CDR1 is SGHTA and CDR2 is FQGNSA. The CDR3 has 14 amino acids. V was clipped by 5 bases and J by 8 bases, with 18 bases between them. CDR3 residues: CASSPARGFGEAFF. The CDR3 DNA sequence: TGTGCCAGCAGCCCCGCTAGGGGGTTCGGGGAAGCTTTCTTT.

The CDR3 protein is CSVVGAVETQYF. The CDR3 DNA reads as TGCAGTGTAGTTGGGGCGGTAGAGACCCAGTACTTC. V usage is TRBV29-1 and J usage is TRBJ2-5; tentatively, D is TRBD1 (5 bases). The CDR3 runs to 12 residues. The V gene's germline CDR1 is SQVTM and CDR2 ANQGSEA.

The chain links TRBV4-1 to TRBJ1-6; 7 bases fit TRBD1. Germline V gives CDR1 MGHRA, CDR2 YSYEKL. Trimming at V came to 2 bases and at J to 12 bases, leaving 10 bases not matched to a gene. The CDR3 loop spans 15 amino acids. CDR3 coding DNA: TGCGCCAGCAGCCAACCCAGGGACAGATTCCAACCCCTCCACTTT. Protein product: CASSQPRDRFQPLHF.

This chain connects TRBV10-2 to TRBJ2-3; 9 bases line up with TRBD2. Germline assignment: CDR1 WSHSY and CDR2 SAAADI. This CDR3 has 15 amino acids. The V segment lost 3 bases and the J segment 7 bases; nucleotides outside the gene matches: 8. As DNA, the CDR3 is TGCGCCAGCAGTGACGGCGGGAGGGAGCGGAATACGCAGTATTTT. Translating it yields CASSDGGRERNTQYF.

This chain connects TRBV19 to TRBJ2-1; 9 bases match TRBD2. Germline-derived CDR1 and CDR2 are LNHDA and SQIVND (reference sequence). The ends lost 5 bases at V and 7 bases at J; junction bases unmatched: 6. The CDR3 sequence is 14 residues long. In nucleotides, the CDR3 is TGTGCCAGTAGTGATAGCGGGAGATGGAATGAGCAGTTCTTC. Encoded protein: CASSDSGRWNEQFF.

This sequence joins TRBV5-4 and TRBJ1-4; D not resolved. Trimming took 0 bases from V and 5 from J, leaving 8 bases between them. CDR1 is SGHNT and CDR2 is YYREEE in the germline V gene (reference sequence). CDR3 length equals 14 residues. This CDR3 is CASSLGPVNEKLFF. In nucleotides, the CDR3 is TGTGCCAGCAGCTTGGGTCCGGTGAATGAAAAACTGTTTTTT.

V gene TRBV27 combines with J gene TRBJ1-1; 7 nucleotides align to TRBD1. CDR3 length: 15 amino acids. Unmatched junction bases numbered 7, after V lost 5 bases and J lost 1 base. Germline CDR1 MNHEY, CDR2 SMNVEV (reference sequence). CDR3 sequence (DNA): TGTGCCAGCAGTCGCAGGACAGGACCGAACACTGAAGCTTTCTTT. It encodes CASSRRTGPNTEAFF.

This chain uses TRBV28 with TRBJ2-1; D might be TRBD1 (6 bases). CDR1 and CDR2 (germline): MDHEN, SYDVKM. The CDR3 length is 14 residues. The V end was cut by 8 bases, the J end by 15 bases, with 26 bases between. The DNA of the CDR3 is TGTGCCAGCCGAGGCTCTATCGACATTGACAGGAGGTTCTTC. It yields the protein CASRGSIDIDRRFF.

The rearrangement links TRBV7-2 to TRBJ2-7; no definite D call. V gave up 11 bases and J gave up 2 bases, with 13 bases separating them. The germline gives CDR1 SGHTA, CDR2 FQGNSA. The CDR3 length is 12 residues. The CDR3 nucleotides read TGTGCCTCTGGGCCAGGCCCCTACGAGCAGTACTTC. Protein sequence: CASGPGPYEQYF.

This chain uses TRBV7-2 with TRBJ1-6; D unclear. The germline V gene encodes CDR1 SGHTA and CDR2 FQGNSA. This CDR3 is built from 16 residues. Deletions cut 6 bases from V and 7 bases from J, with 19 bases between. The CDR3 sequence: CASRFSDGLLNSPLHF. For the CDR3, the DNA is TGTGCCAGCAGATTTAGCGACGGGTTACTAAATTCACCCCTCCACTTT.

V gene TRBV6-5 combines with J gene TRBJ1-2; D is uncertain. The CDR3 is made up of 15 amino acids. From germline, CDR1 is MNHEY and CDR2 SVGAGI. Trimming removed 0 bases at V and 8 bases at J, with 16 bases between. The DNA for the CDR3 is TGTGCCAGCAGTTACTCGACTGGCCCCCCCGGGGGCTACACCTTC. Its protein is CASSYSTGPPGGYTF.

The chain carries TRBV12-3 or TRBV12-4 and TRBJ2-1, with 10 bases lining up with TRBD2. Losses at the gene ends were 4 bases for V and 7 bases for J; bases not matched to a gene: 1. The CDR3 covers 13 residues. This chain's CDR3 is CASSWGLANEQFF. The CDR3 bases are TGTGCCAGCAGTTGGGGACTAGCGAATGAGCAGTTCTTC.

This clone showed up just a few times. This chain uses TRBV7-9 with TRBJ1-5; D unresolved. The CDR3 is 13 residues long. CDR1 and CDR2 (germline): SEHNR, FQNEAQ (reference sequence). With 5 bases removed from V and 0 bases from J, the gap between germline ends came to 5 bases. CDR3 DNA sequence: TGTGCCAGCAGCATTAGTAGCAATCAGCCCCAGCATTTT. Its protein is CASSISSNQPQHF.

The chain recombines TRBV14 with TRBJ1-6; D possibly corresponds to TRBD1 (5 bases). This CDR3 contains 13 residues. Trimming cost V 1 base and J 10 bases, with 8 bases left between them. CDR1 is SGHDN and CDR2 is FVKESK in the germline V gene. The CDR3 sequence: CASSQVGGSPLHF. CDR3 in DNA: TGTGCCAGCAGCCAAGTGGGGGGGTCACCCCTCCACTTT.

The J gene is TRBJ2-1, the V gene TRBV18; 7 nucleotides match TRBD1. Germline V gene lookup returns CDR1 KGHSH and CDR2 LQKENI. The length of the CDR3 is 14 residues. V was pared by 6 bases and J by 3 bases, with 5 bases of the junction left unmatched. The CDR3 sequence is CASSRRDSYNEQFF. The CDR3 DNA reads as TGTGCCAGCTCGCGCCGGGACAGCTACAATGAGCAGTTCTTC.

In this sample, this clone turned up once. The rearrangement links TRBV24-1 to TRBJ2-7; 7 bases agree with TRBD1. CDR1 and CDR2 (germline): KGHDR, SFDVKD. This CDR3 region has 11 residues. The junction had 7 bases not matched to a gene; V was cut back by 9 bases and J by 9 bases. This CDR3 is CATHRGGWQYF. CDR3 coding DNA: TGTGCCACCCACCGAGGGGGCTGGCAGTACTTC.